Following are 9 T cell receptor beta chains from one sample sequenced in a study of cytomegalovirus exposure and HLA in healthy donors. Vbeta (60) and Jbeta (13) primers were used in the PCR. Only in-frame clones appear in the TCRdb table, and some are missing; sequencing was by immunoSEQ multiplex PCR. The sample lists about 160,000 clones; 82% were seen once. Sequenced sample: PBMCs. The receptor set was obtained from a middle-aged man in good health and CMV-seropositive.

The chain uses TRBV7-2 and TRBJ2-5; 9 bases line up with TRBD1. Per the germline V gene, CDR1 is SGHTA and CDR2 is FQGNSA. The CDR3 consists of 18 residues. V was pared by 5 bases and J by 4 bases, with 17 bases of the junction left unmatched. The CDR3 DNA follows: TGTGCCAGCAGCGTCAACATGCCCGGGACAGGGCGGCGAGAGACCCAGTACTTC. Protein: CASSVNMPGTGRRETQYF.

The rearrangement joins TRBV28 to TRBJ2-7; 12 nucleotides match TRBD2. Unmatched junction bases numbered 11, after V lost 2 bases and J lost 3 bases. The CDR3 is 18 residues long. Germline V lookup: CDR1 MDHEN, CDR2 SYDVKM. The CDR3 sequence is CASSLPRVQTSGGYEQYF. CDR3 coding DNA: TGTGCCAGCAGTTTACCTCGCGTCCAGACTAGCGGGGGCTACGAGCAGTACTTC. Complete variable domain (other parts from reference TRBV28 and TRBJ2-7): DVKVTQSSRYLVKRTGEKVFLECVQDMDHENMFWYRQDPGLGLRLIYFSYDVKMKEKGDIPEGYSVSREKKERFSLILESASTNQTSMYLCASSLPRVQTSGGYEQYFGPGTRLTVT.

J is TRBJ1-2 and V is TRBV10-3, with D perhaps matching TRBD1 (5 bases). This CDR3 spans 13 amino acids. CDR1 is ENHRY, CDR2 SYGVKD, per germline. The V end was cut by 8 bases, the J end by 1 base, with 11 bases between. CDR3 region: CAIQGNSNYGYTF. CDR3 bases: TGTGCCATCCAGGGTAACAGTAACTATGGCTACACCTTC.

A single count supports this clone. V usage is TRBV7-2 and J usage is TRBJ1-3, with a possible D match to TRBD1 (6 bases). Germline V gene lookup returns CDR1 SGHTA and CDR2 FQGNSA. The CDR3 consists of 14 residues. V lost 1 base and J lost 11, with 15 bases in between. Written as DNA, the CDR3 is TGTGCCAGCAGCTTAGATAGGGACAACGTCGCCATATATTTT. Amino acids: CASSLDRDNVAIYF. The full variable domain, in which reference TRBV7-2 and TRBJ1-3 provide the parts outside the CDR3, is GAGVSQSPSNKVTEKGKDVELRCDPISGHTALYWYRQSLGQGLEFLIYFQGNSAPDKSGLPSDRFSAERTGGSVSTLTIQRTQQEDSAVYLCASSLDRDNVAIYFGEGSWLTVV.

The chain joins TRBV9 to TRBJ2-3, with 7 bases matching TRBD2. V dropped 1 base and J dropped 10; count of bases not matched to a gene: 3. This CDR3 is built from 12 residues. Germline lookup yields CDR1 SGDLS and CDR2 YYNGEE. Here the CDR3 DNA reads TGTGCCAGCAGCGTAACTAGCGATCCGCAGTATTTT. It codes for CASSVTSDPQYF.

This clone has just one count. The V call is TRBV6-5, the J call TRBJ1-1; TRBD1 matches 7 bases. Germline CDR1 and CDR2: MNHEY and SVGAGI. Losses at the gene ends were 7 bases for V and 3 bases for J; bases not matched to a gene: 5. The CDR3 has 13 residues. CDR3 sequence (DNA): TGTGCCAGCACTCGACAGGGAGACACTGAAGCTTTCTTT. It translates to CASTRQGDTEAFF.

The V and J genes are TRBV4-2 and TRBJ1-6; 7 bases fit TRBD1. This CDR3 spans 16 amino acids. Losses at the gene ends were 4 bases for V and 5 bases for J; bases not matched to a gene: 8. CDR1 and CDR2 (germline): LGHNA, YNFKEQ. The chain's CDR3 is CASSPWDSRDNSPLHF. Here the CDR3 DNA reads TGTGCCAGCAGCCCGTGGGACAGTAGGGATAATTCACCCCTCCACTTT.

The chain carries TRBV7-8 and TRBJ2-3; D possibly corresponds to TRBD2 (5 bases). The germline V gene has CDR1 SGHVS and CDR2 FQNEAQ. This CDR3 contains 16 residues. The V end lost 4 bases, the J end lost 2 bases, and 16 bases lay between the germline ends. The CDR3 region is CASSSRLRTHTDTQYF. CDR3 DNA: TGTGCCAGCAGCTCGCGACTAAGGACGCACACAGATACGCAGTATTTT.

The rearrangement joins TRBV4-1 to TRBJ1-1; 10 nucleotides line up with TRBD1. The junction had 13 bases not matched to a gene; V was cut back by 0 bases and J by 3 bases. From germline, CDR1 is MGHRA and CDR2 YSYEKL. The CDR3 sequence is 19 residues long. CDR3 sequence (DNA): TGCGCCAGCAGCCAAGATCATCTTGGGACAGGGGCGAGATACACTGAAGCTTTCTTT. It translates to CASSQDHLGTGARYTEAFF.